Listed below are T cell receptor beta chains from one sample, sequenced in a study of Tregs in tolerant kidney transplant recipients. Sequenced by immunoSEQ multiplex PCR; TCRdb stores in-frame clones only, minus some. The data contain approximately 66,000 clones, 70% to 90% of them singletons. Source: Tregs from blood, taken before the transplant. All receptors come from a human donor who received a combined kidney and bone marrow transplant. Both conserved end residues are trimmed from each CDR3.

V: TRBV4-1; CDR3: ASSQVHPTDTQY
V: TRBV13; CDR3: ASSFSLLGYGYT
V: TRBV28; CDR3: ASRVGHGSYGYT
V: TRBV10-3; CDR3: AISGTSDETQY
V: TRBV2; CDR3: ASSAGLDYGYT
V: TRBV9; CDR3: ASSGTGYNSPLH
V: TRBV11-3; CDR3: ASSAAMGLADNEQF
V: TRBV19; CDR3: ASSIMASANYGYT
V: TRBV2; CDR3: ASRGYLSAPYEQY
V: TRBV7-2; CDR3: ASSFGRGNTEAF
V: TRBV27; CDR3: ASSFVGTAANYGYT
V: TRBV11-3; CDR3: ASSFSTENEQF
V: TRBV19; CDR3: ASSIALVETQY
V: TRBV6-6; CDR3: ATLTGGFTGANVLT
V: TRBV5-1; CDR3: ASSLGEVYEQY
V: TRBV6-6; CDR3: ATSSRGNMNTEAF
V: TRBV5-1; CDR3: ASSYEGENIQY
V: TRBV7-2; CDR3: ASSPRQGLSGYT
V: TRBV18; CDR3: ASSTRTGGESEAF
V: TRBV10-2; CDR3: ASSGRQAIPSSGNTIY
V: TRBV10-1; CDR3: ASSPSGQSYNEQF
V: TRBV6-9; CDR3: ASSYPTEAF
V: TRBV2; CDR3: ASRVIQGPYEQY
V: TRBV6-1; CDR3: ASTDRGNYNEQF